This T cell receptor beta chain was sequenced in a study of CD4 and CD8 cells across lung adenocarcinoma regions. This clonotype appeared many times. One entry per CDR3 protein, called by TCRdb with MiXCR from the PCR reads. The profile covers around 7,100 distinct CDR3 sequences, with 51% appearing a single time and around 30% taken by the ten largest. Germline lookup yields CDR1 MNHEY and CDR2 SMNVEV (reference sequence). With V trimmed by 7 bases and J by 6 bases, 4 bases remained unmatched. CDR3 length equals 13 residues. Donors had localized lung adenocarcinoma, a non-small cell lung cancer. The source of this sequence is a female donor with lung adenocarcinoma. The CD4 and CD8 labels of this study may be unreliable. Sample: CD4+ T cells from the center of a lung tumor. This sequence joins TRBV27 and TRBJ2-2; TRBD1 matches 8 bases. In DNA form, the CDR3 reads TGTGCCAGCACCAGGACAGGGTCCGGGGAGCTGTTTTTT. Translation: CASTRTGSGELFF.